This is a list of T cell receptor beta chains from one sample in a study of OX40 agonist ivuxolimab in advanced cancers. Here immunoSEQ multiplex PCR was the method, and the copy in TCRdb shows in-frame clones only, minus some. The sample holds just over 70,000 clones, 65% to 85% seen once. The material was CD4+ or CD8+ T cells sorted from blood, obtained in a trial of the OX40 agonist ivuxolimab. The receptor source for this set is an adult with an advanced solid tumor such as melanoma, head and neck, liver or kidney cancer. CDR3s include the opening cysteine and the closing phenylalanine or tryptophan. Some rows have no size entry. The others give once, few or many, or a class for an expanded clone.

J: TRBJ2-3; V: TRBV7-2; size: .; CDR3: CASNKRTGSTDTQYF
J: TRBJ2-3; V: TRBV7-7; size: once; CDR3: CASSSGQGVRDTQYF
J: TRBJ1-2; V: TRBV30; size: .; CDR3: CAWRWAGAPYGYTF
J: TRBJ2-3; V: TRBV7-2; size: .; CDR3: CASSLNRDLSDTQYF
J: TRBJ2-2; V: TRBV7-2; size: once; CDR3: CASSLISAGELFF
J: TRBJ2-7; V: TRBV6-1; size: .; CDR3: CASSELDEQYF
J: TRBJ1-1; V: TRBV28; size: .; CDR3: CASSKTRGNTEAFF
J: TRBJ2-5; V: TRBV28; size: .; CDR3: CAPEETQYF
J: TRBJ2-2; V: TRBV5-1; size: .; CDR3: CASSWRTAGDTGELFF
J: TRBJ1-2; V: TRBV25-1; size: .; CDR3: CASKTGGSWSYGYTF
J: TRBJ2-3; V: TRBV27; size: .; CDR3: CASSPTKAGASDTQYF
J: TRBJ1-5; V: TRBV6-1; size: .; CDR3: CASSGAGTGGLEPQHF
J: TRBJ2-2; V: TRBV5-1; size: .; CDR3: CASSLRTVTGELFF
J: TRBJ1-2; V: TRBV18; size: .; CDR3: CASSPLPGRRNYGYTF
J: TRBJ2-5; V: TRBV7-3; size: .; CDR3: CASSNGVEGTQYF
J: TRBJ1-5; V: TRBV7-2; size: .; CDR3: CASSRDRVGQPQHF
J: TRBJ1-1; V: TRBV5-5; size: .; CDR3: CASSSGGLTEAFF
J: TRBJ1-1; V: TRBV7-9; size: few; CDR3: CASSRLGTNTEAFF
J: TRBJ1-3; V: TRBV7-2; size: once; CDR3: CASSLVGAGNTIYF
J: TRBJ2-7; V: TRBV30; size: .; CDR3: CAWSEIRPGQNRDRDHEQYF
J: TRBJ2-3; V: TRBV7-2; size: .; CDR3: CASTVSYDVDTQYF
J: TRBJ1-2; V: TRBV29-1; size: .; CDR3: CSVEVGGLSPHGYTF
J: TRBJ1-2; V: TRBV6-4; size: once; CDR3: CASSDPQGTPGTNYGYTF
J: TRBJ2-4; V: TRBV30; size: few; CDR3: CAWSTGDGNIQYF
J: TRBJ2-7; V: TRBV10-3; size: .; CDR3: CAIMRGQNLERGEQYF
J: TRBJ1-2; V: TRBV7-2; size: .; CDR3: CASSLARQSGYTF
J: TRBJ2-1; V: TRBV7-2; size: few; CDR3: CASSPQGAASYNEQFF
J: TRBJ1-5; V: TRBV30; size: .; CDR3: CAWGEGAVNQPQHF
J: TRBJ2-2; V: TRBV4-2; size: .; CDR3: CASSQELTGELFF
J: TRBJ1-2; V: TRBV10-3; size: .; CDR3: CAISETVLANYGYTF
J: TRBJ1-2; V: TRBV2; size: .; CDR3: CASSEATGYRGRAGYTF
J: TRBJ1-2; V: TRBV19; size: .; CDR3: CASTRGDGTGESNGYTF
J: TRBJ1-2; V: TRBV2; size: .; CDR3: CASSERGGAHYGYTF
J: TRBJ2-1; V: TRBV6-1; size: .; CDR3: CASSERLLGGHEQFF
J: TRBJ2-3; V: TRBV7-2; size: .; CDR3: CASSPPRGLAADTQYF
J: TRBJ2-3; V: TRBV7-9; size: .; CDR3: CASTLGGGADTQYF
J: TRBJ2-5; V: TRBV4-1; size: .; CDR3: CASSQGGVTRGTQYF
J: TRBJ2-2; V: TRBV4-2; size: .; CDR3: CASSQVTGNLAELFF
J: TRBJ2-1; V: TRBV7-2; size: .; CDR3: CASSLGRGSYEQFF
J: TRBJ2-7; V: TRBV6-5; size: .; CDR3: CASKSSGDSYEQYF
J: TRBJ2-7; V: TRBV9; size: .; CDR3: CASSKGVALYEQYF
J: TRBJ1-6; V: TRBV7-3; size: .; CDR3: CASSLTGQGGSPLHF
J: TRBJ2-1; V: TRBV9; size: .; CDR3: CASSRRDYNEQFF
J: TRBJ2-3; V: TRBV30; size: .; CDR3: CAWSAMPDTQYF
J: TRBJ2-3; V: TRBV2; size: once; CDR3: CASRGQFSHTDTQYF
J: TRBJ1-3; V: TRBV9; size: .; CDR3: CASSPGVAGNTIYF
J: TRBJ2-7; V: TRBV20-1; size: .; CDR3: CSASRDRQYF
J: TRBJ2-7; V: TRBV29-1; size: .; CDR3: CSVGVYEQYF
J: TRBJ1-1; V: TRBV7-3; size: few; CDR3: CASSLMPGNTEAFF
J: TRBJ1-1; V: TRBV10-3; size: few; CDR3: CAISESGENTEAFF
J: TRBJ1-2; V: TRBV5-6; size: once; CDR3: CASSLAQGAMSGYTF
J: TRBJ1-4; V: TRBV7-9; size: .; CDR3: CASSQNRVRNEKLFF